This T cell receptor (beta chain) was identified in a study of blood T cell repertoires in COVID-19. Study-level information: Samples representing acute and convalescent COVID-19 were sourced from the United States, Italy and Spain. In each case, the material was cDNA or gDNA derived from T cells, B-cell-depleted T cells, or PBMCs.

The V gene end was trimmed by 3 bases and the J gene end by 5 bases; junction bases not matched to a gene: 2. CDR3 length: 14 residues. Germline CDR1 is KGHSH and CDR2 is LQKENI. Here immunoSEQ multiplex PCR was the method, and the copy in TCRdb shows in-frame clones only, minus some. Here the sample spans some 190,000 clones, about 88% being singletons. This chain connects TRBV18 to TRBJ1-4; 8 bases line up with TRBD1. Sequencing was done on a sample of peripheral blood. The receptor was derived from a man between 18 and 29 years old with active or convalescent COVID-19. CDR3 in DNA: TGTGCCAGCTCACCGGACAGGGTAAATGAAAAACTGTTTTTT. Protein: CASSPDRVNEKLFF.